This T cell receptor beta chain was captured in a study of blood T cell repertoires in COVID-19. Study-wide context: Material from acute and convalescent COVID-19 was sourced from the United States, Italy and Spain.

Deletions cut 4 bases from V and 1 base from J, with 14 bases between. The CDR3 is 15 residues long. Germline V gene lookup returns CDR1 SGHRS and CDR2 YFSETQ. Methods used by the authors: Counts of nucleated cells, estimated from reference gene primer amplification, were obtained. The assay was immunoSEQ multiplex PCR, and TCRdb's table has in-frame clones only and misses some. From that table come the V and J calls and clone size; the DNA was used to work out D and trimming. This repertoire shows fewer than 350,000 clones, about 87% found once; its top ten account for approximately 9.3%. This receptor was identified in a man aged 25 to 40 with COVID-19, enrolled during active disease. Material: peripheral blood. The rearrangement joins TRBV5-1 to TRBJ1-2; possible D gene TRBD1, 5 bases. The CDR3 DNA follows: TGCGCCAGCAGCCCCCCGGGGGGAGGTAACTATGGCTACACCTTC. It specifies CASSPPGGGNYGYTF.